These 23 T cell receptor beta chains share one sample of origin, sequenced in a study of blood T cells in healthy people across ages. A second PCR, run for about 6 to 11 cycles, used a sample-barcoded 5' primer plus a J-beta primer mix. TCRdb redid the calling of the 5' RACE reads with MiXCR, one entry per CDR3 protein. This sample carries about 1,400,000 distinct CDR3 sequences, approximately 63% of them seen once, and the ten largest clones take about 6.7%. The sequenced material came from blood. These receptors all come from a man younger than 30 in good health.

The J gene is TRBJ2-4, the V gene TRBV6-2 or TRBV6-3; 7 bases are a match to TRBD1. Matching the DNA end better, TRBJ2-7 makes the J call doubtful. Germline V lookup: CDR1 MNHEY, CDR2 SVGEGT. The CDR3 spans 17 residues. CDR3 sequence (DNA): TGTGCCAGCAGTTCACCTACCCCAGGGACAGCCACCTACGAGCAGTACTTC. Residues: CASSSPTPGTATYEQYF.

V and J are TRBV20-1 and TRBJ2-5; 11 bases are a match to TRBD1. Germline assignment: CDR1 DFQATT and CDR2 SNEGSKA (reference sequence). Unmatched junction bases numbered 5, after V lost 4 bases and J lost 4 bases. The CDR3 sequence is 14 residues long. CDR3 DNA sequence: TGCAGTGCTACCGGACAGGGGGCGGGAGAGACCCAGTACTTC. Amino acid sequence: CSATGQGAGETQYF.

This clonotype came up a few times. This chain joins TRBV20-1 and TRBJ1-2; possible D gene TRBD1, 6 bases. The germline CDR1 and CDR2 sequences are DFQATT and SNEGSKA (reference sequence). The CDR3 runs to 15 residues. With 0 bases removed from V and 4 bases from J, the gap between germline ends came to 15 bases. CDR3 nucleotide sequence: TGCAGTGCTAGAGACCCCGGGGGCGCTTCCTATGGCTACACCTTC. Translating gives CSARDPGGASYGYTF.

The chain recombines TRBV6-2 or TRBV6-3 with TRBJ2-2; 10 nucleotides line up with TRBD1. CDR1 is MNHEY, CDR2 SVGEGT, per germline. CDR3 length: 15 amino acids. V was clipped by 6 bases and J by 5 bases; unmatched bases: 6. CDR3 sequence reads: CASRPGQGKTGELFF. The DNA of the CDR3 is TGTGCCAGCAGACCGGGACAGGGGAAGACCGGGGAGCTGTTTTTT.

This clonotype was observed a few times. The chain couples TRBV5-5 to TRBJ2-7, with TRBD1 matching 7 bases. J gave up 2 bases and V 4 bases, and 9 bases lay outside the gene matches. The CDR3 covers 15 residues. From germline, CDR1 is SGHKS and CDR2 YYEKEE (reference sequence). The CDR3 DNA reads as TGTGCCAGCAGCCTACAGGGGCCCTTCACCTACGAGCAGTACTTC. Its protein is CASSLQGPFTYEQYF. Combining the CDR3 with reference TRBV5-5 and TRBJ2-7 gives the whole variable domain DAGVTQSPTHLIKTRGQQVTLRCSPISGHKSVSWYQQVLGQGPQFIFQYYEKEERGRGNFPDRFSARQFPNYSSELNVNALLLGDSALYLCASSLQGPFTYEQYFGPGTRLTVT.

Comments on this clonotype: This may come from a read error, since a much larger clone is one base off. The J gene is TRBJ2-7, the V gene TRBV7-9; weak D call: TRBD1 (6 bases). There are 14 residues in the CDR3. V lost 1 base to trimming and J lost 2 bases, with 9 bases between them. In germline, CDR1 is SEHNR, CDR2 FQNEAQ (reference sequence). As DNA, the CDR3 is TGTGCCAGCAGCTTAGGGGACACGGCCTACGAGCAGTACTTC. Translation: CASSLGDTAYEQYF.

The genes are TRBV6-1 and TRBJ2-3; 13 nucleotides align to TRBD2. In germline, CDR1 is MNHNS, CDR2 SASEGT. After removal of 11 bases from V and 0 bases from J, the junction contained 11 bases not matched to a gene. CDR3 length: 17 amino acids. The chain's CDR3 is CAQRRTSGRKSTDTQYF. The CDR3 nucleotides are TGTGCCCAAAGGCGGACTAGCGGGAGAAAGAGCACAGATACGCAGTATTTT.

This chain connects TRBV29-1 to TRBJ2-5; D possibly matches TRBD1 or TRBD2 (5 bases each). The CDR3 totals 20 residues. The ends were cut back, 2 bases at V and 4 bases at J, with 32 bases in the middle. Germline CDR1 reads SQVTM; CDR2 reads ANQGSEA. CDR3 loop: CSVERIAPLAIGDPGETQYF. CDR3 DNA sequence: TGCAGCGTTGAACGCATCGCCCCCCTCGCGATCGGGGACCCGGGAGAGACCCAGTACTTC.

This clonotype was detected only a few times. V and J are TRBV6-5 and TRBJ2-3, with D perhaps TRBD2 (7 bases). This CDR3 spans 16 amino acids. Looked up from germline, CDR1 is MNHEY and CDR2 is SVGAGI. V was trimmed by 7 bases and J by 2 bases, leaving 19 bases between them. The DNA of the CDR3 is TGTGCCAGCAAACCGACCGGGGGGCCCTACACAGATACGCAGTATTTT. Translating it yields CASKPTGGPYTDTQYF.

The chain joins TRBV6-6 to TRBJ1-5, with D possibly being TRBD1 (5 bases). The CDR3 spans 17 residues. Trimming removed 2 bases from V and 0 bases from J, with 14 bases in between. The germline CDR1 and CDR2 sequences are MNHNY and SVGAGI (reference sequence). This CDR3 reads CASSYPSGGNSNQPQHF. The CDR3 DNA is TGTGCCAGCAGTTACCCCTCCGGGGGAAATAGCAATCAGCCCCAGCATTTT.

The chain couples TRBV12-3 or TRBV12-4 to TRBJ2-7; D uncertain. V lost 6 bases and J lost 5, with 14 bases in between. CDR3 length: 13 residues. The CDR3 DNA reads TGTGCCAGCAGATCCCAGAATCCAGACGAGCAGTACTTC. Protein sequence: CASRSQNPDEQYF.

This chain joins TRBV10-2 and TRBJ2-1; perhaps TRBD1 as D (5 bases). The CDR3 has 11 residues. The ends were cut back, 11 bases at V and 0 bases at J, with 5 bases in the middle. Germline values: CDR1 WSHSY, CDR2 SAAADI. The CDR3 DNA follows: TGCGCCGACAGCTCCTACAATGAGCAGTTCTTC. This encodes CADSSYNEQFF.

This chain uses TRBV11-1 with TRBJ2-1; 8 nucleotides match TRBD2. V shed 2 bases, J shed 4 bases, and the junction held 13 bases outside the gene matches. The CDR3 loop spans 18 amino acids. CDR1 SGHAT and CDR2 FQDESV come from the germline V gene (reference sequence). The DNA of the CDR3 is TGTGCCAGCAGCTTAAATCTCGGCAGGACTAGCACATACAATGAGCAGTTCTTC. Protein product: CASSLNLGRTSTYNEQFF.

CDR3 residues: CASSFGDNSYEQYF. CDR3 coding DNA: TGTGCCAGCAGTTTCGGGGACAACTCCTACGAGCAGTACTTC. The chain links TRBV12-3 or TRBV12-4 to TRBJ2-7, with D maybe TRBD1 (6 bases). Trimming cost V 3 bases and J 0 bases, with 9 bases left between them. The CDR3 has 14 amino acids.

The rearrangement links TRBV5-5 to TRBJ2-3; D gene uncertain. The germline V gene encodes CDR1 SGHKS and CDR2 YYEKEE (reference sequence). V lost 4 bases to trimming and J lost 6 bases, with 9 bases between them. This CDR3 region has 12 residues. CDR3 in amino acids: CASSQRSDTQYF. In DNA, the CDR3 is TGTGCCAGCAGCCAGAGGAGTGATACGCAGTATTTT.

This clonotype was counted a single time. The chain carries TRBV25-1 and TRBJ2-5; 9 bases line up with TRBD1. The CDR3 totals 15 residues. Germline CDR1 and CDR2: MGHDK and SYGVNS. J was trimmed by 3 bases and V by 2 bases; bases with no gene match: 4. CDR3 region: CASSEMRTGEETQYF. DNA of the CDR3: TGTGCCAGCAGTGAAATGAGGACAGGGGAAGAGACCCAGTACTTC.

The V gene is TRBV29-1, the J gene TRBJ2-7; D possibly corresponds to TRBD1 (6 bases). V lost 4 bases, J lost 4 bases, and 20 bases lay in between. This CDR3 has 15 residues. In germline, CDR1 is SQVTM, CDR2 ANQGSEA. This chain's CDR3 is CSVVGLQGNTYEQYF. In DNA, the CDR3 is TGCAGCGTTGTGGGGTTACAGGGAAACACTTACGAGCAGTACTTC.

The gene calls are TRBV29-1 and TRBJ2-4; D call uncertain. Trimming left V 4 bases short and J 2 bases short, with 9 bases between. The CDR3 is 13 amino acids. Germline V gives CDR1 SQVTM, CDR2 ANQGSEA. The CDR3 DNA reads as TGCAGCGTTGCAAAGCCCACCAAAAACATTCAGTACTTC. Encoded protein: CSVAKPTKNIQYF.

This clonotype appeared a single time. This rearrangement joins TRBV5-1 to TRBJ2-1, with D possibly being TRBD1 (8 bases). CDR1 and CDR2 (germline): SGHRS, YFSETQ. The V gene lost 5 bases and the J gene lost 8 bases, with 20 bases spanning the gap. The CDR3 is 15 amino acids. The CDR3 region is CASRRAQGGLDEQFF. DNA of the CDR3: TGCGCCAGCAGGCGTGCACAGGGGGGGTTAGATGAGCAGTTCTTC. The full variable domain, its missing parts supplied by reference TRBV5-1 and TRBJ2-1, is KAGVTQTPRYLIKTRGQQVTLSCSPISGHRSVSWYQQTPGQGLQFLFEYFSETQRNKGNFPGRFSGRQFSNSRSEMNVSTLELGDSALYLCASRRAQGGLDEQFFGPGTRLTVL.

The rearrangement uses TRBV21-1 and TRBJ1-1; the D call in the table, TRBD1, was not verified against the DNA. TRBV21-1 is an annotated pseudogene. The CDR3 sequence is 13 residues long. CDR3 DNA sequence: TGTGCCAGCCCCACCGGGAGTCACACTGAAGCTTTCTTT. As protein: CASPTGSHTEAFF.

This clonotype occurred a few times. V usage is TRBV15 and J usage is TRBJ2-7; D is undetermined. The CDR3 totals 14 residues. Germline assignment: CDR1 LNHNV and CDR2 YYDKDF (reference sequence). V shed 8 bases and J shed 4 bases, with 18 bases lying between them. The DNA of the CDR3 is TGTGCCACCGCCGAGACGAAGAGGTTATACGAGCAGTACTTC. The encoded protein is CATAETKRLYEQYF.

The chain carries TRBV13 and TRBJ1-1; possibly TRBD1 for D (5 bases). CDR3 size: 13 residues. Germline values: CDR1 PRHDT, CDR2 FYEKMQ (reference sequence). V was clipped by 4 bases and J by 6 bases, with 12 bases between them. CDR3 amino acids: CASSSGHYAEAFF. The DNA of the CDR3 is TGTGCCAGCAGCTCAGGACACTATGCTGAAGCTTTCTTT. The variable domain in full, completed from reference TRBV13 and TRBJ1-1, reads AAGVIQSPRHLIKEKRETATLKCYPIPRHDTVYWYQQGPGQDPQFLISFYEKMQSDKGSIPDRFSAQQFSDYHSELNMSSLELGDSALYFCASSSGHYAEAFFGQGTRLTVV.

The chain joins TRBV25-1 to TRBJ2-7; D unresolved. CDR3 length: 13 amino acids. Trimming stripped 5 bases from V and 4 bases from J, with 12 bases between. Germline values: CDR1 MGHDK, CDR2 SYGVNS. Here the CDR3 DNA reads TGTGCCAGCAGTACCCCAGTTTATTACGAGCAGTACTTC. Amino acids: CASSTPVYYEQYF.